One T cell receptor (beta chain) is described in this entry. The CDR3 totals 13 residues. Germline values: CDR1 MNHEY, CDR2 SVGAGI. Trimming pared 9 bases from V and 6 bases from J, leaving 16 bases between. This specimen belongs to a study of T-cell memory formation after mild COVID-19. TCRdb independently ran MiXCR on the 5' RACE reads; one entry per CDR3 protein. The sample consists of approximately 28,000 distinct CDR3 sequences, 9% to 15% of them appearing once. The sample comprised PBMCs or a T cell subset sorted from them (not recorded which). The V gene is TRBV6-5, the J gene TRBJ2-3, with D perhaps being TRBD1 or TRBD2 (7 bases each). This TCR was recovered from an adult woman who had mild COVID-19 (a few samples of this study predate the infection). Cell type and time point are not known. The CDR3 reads CASKTGRVDTQYF. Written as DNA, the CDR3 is TGTGCCAGTAAGACAGGGAGGGTGGATACGCAGTATTTT.